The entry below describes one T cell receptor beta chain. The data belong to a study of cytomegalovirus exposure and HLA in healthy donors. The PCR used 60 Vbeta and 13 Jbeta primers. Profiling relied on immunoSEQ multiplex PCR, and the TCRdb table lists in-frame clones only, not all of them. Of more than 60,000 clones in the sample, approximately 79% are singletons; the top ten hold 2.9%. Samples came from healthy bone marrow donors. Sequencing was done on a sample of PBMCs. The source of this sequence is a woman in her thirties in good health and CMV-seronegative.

The CDR3 DNA is TGTGCCAGCAGCAAAAAACAGGGGAGGAGGGGCTACACCTTC. Protein: CASSKKQGRRGYTF. The rearrangement links TRBV21-1 to TRBJ1-2; the DNA was not compared with TRBD1, the D call given in the table. TRBV21-1 is recorded as a pseudogene. This CDR3 comprises 14 residues.